This entry is about one T cell receptor beta chain. Its antigen is still unknown. Per-base quality was not reported, and no clone a single base away is much larger than it. To prepare the library, the immunoSEQ multiplex PCR assay was applied. In TCRdb, the immuneACCESS table is reduced to in-frame sequences with V and J assigned. These tables do not hold every clone; where another copy was compared, an unresolved V gene accounts for under half, and the others remain unexplained. The sample includes 100,000 to 120,000 clones, with 75% to 95% observed a single time. Jointly, the top ten make up 1.4% of the sample. This sample was included in a study of T cells after somatic rescue of genetic block (dated by TCRdb to between 2020 and 2021). About the full investigation: The study assessed how robust, over the long term, a T-cell system was when the system had developed through somatic rescue of a genetic block in T-cell development.

At the junction V is shortened by 3 bases and J by 6 bases, with 11 bases in between. The germline V gene encodes CDR1 SEHNR and CDR2 FQNEAQ (reference sequence). The CDR3, cysteine through phenylalanine, is 13 amino acids long. Only the CDR3 part of the read is kept: 39 bases, read in frame from the first base. The sequenced sample was peripheral blood mononuclear cells (PBMCs). The clonotype was recovered from a woman aged 18-29 years. Recombination connected TRBV7-9 to TRBJ1-1, with TRBD1 as a weak D call on 5 bases. The DNA sequence reads TGTGCCAGCAGCTTTTGGGGGTCCGCTGAAGCTTTCTTT. It specifies CASSFWGSAEAFF.